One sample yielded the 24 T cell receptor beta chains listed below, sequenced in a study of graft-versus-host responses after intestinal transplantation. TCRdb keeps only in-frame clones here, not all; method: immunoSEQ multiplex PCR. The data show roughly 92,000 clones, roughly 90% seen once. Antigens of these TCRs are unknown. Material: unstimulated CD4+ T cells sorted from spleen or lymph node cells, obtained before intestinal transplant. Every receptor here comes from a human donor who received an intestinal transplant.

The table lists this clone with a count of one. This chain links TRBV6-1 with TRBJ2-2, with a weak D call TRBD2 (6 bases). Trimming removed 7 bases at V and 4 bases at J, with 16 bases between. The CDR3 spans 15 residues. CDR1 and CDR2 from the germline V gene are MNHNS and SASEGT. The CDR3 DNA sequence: TGTGCCAGCAAGCCGGGGAGGTTGGGCACCGGGGAGCTGTTTTTT. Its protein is CASKPGRLGTGELFF.

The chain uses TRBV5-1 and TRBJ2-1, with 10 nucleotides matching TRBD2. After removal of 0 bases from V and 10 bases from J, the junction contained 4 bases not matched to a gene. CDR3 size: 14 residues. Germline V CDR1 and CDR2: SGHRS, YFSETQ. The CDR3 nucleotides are TGCGCCAGCAGCTTGGAAGTAGCGGGGGGCGAGCAGTTCTTC. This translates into CASSLEVAGGEQFF.

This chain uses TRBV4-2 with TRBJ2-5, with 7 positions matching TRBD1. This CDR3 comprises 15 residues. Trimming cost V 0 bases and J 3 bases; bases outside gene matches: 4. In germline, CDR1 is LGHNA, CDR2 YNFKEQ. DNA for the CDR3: TGTGCCAGCAGCCAAGATCAAGACAGGGAAGAGACCCAGTACTTC. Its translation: CASSQDQDREETQYF.

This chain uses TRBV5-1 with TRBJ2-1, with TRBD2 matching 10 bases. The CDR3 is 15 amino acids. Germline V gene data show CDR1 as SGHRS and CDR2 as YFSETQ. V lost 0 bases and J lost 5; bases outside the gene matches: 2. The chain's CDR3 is CASSLGTSGNNEQFF. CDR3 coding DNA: TGCGCCAGCAGCTTGGGGACTAGCGGAAACAATGAGCAGTTCTTC.

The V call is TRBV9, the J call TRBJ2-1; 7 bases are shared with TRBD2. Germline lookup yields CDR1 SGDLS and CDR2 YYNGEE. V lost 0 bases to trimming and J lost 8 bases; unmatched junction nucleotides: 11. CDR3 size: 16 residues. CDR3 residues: CASSVVGGSILDEQFF. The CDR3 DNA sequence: TGTGCCAGCAGCGTAGTCGGGGGGTCCATATTGGATGAGCAGTTCTTC.

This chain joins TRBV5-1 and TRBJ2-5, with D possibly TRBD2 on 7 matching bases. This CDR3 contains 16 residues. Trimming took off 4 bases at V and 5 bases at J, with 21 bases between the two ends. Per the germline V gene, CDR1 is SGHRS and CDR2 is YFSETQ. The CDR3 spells CASSRVGGGSLETQYF. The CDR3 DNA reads TGCGCCAGCAGCCGGGTGGGGGGGGGCTCGTTGGAGACCCAGTACTTC.

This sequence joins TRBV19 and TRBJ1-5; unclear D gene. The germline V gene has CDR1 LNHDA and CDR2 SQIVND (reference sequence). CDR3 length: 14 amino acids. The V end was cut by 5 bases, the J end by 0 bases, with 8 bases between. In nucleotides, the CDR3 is TGTGCCAGTAGTCACGACATTAGCAATCAGCCCCAGCATTTT. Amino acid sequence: CASSHDISNQPQHF.

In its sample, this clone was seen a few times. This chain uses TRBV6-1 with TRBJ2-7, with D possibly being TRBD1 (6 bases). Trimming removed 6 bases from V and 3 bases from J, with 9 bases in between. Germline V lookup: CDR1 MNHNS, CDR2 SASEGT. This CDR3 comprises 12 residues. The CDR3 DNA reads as TGTGCCAGCAGACAGGGCTTCTACGAGCAGTACTTC. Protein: CASRQGFYEQYF.

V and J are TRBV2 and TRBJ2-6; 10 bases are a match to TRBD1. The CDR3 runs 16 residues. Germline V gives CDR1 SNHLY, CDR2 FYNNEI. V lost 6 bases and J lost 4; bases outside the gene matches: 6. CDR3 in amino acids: CASRSGTGVGANVLTF. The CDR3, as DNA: TGTGCCAGCAGGTCCGGGACAGGGGTCGGGGCCAACGTCCTGACTTTC.

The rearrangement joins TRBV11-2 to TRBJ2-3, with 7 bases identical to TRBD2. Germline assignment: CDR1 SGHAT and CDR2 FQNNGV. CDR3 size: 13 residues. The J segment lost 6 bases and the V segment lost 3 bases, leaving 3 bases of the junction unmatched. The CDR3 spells CASSFAGEDTQYF. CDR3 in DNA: TGTGCCAGCAGCTTTGCGGGGGAGGATACGCAGTATTTT.

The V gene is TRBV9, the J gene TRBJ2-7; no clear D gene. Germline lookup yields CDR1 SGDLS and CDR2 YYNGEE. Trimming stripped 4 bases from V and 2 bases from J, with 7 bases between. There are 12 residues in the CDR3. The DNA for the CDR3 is TGTGCCAGCAGCACCGACACCTACGAGCAGTACTTC. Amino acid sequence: CASSTDTYEQYF.

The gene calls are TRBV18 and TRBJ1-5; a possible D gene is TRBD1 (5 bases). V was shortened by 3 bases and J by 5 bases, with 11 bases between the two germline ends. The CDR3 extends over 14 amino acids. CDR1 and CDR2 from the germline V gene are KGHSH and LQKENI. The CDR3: CASSPDTGDQPQHF. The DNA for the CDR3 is TGTGCCAGCTCACCGGACACCGGTGATCAGCCCCAGCATTTT.

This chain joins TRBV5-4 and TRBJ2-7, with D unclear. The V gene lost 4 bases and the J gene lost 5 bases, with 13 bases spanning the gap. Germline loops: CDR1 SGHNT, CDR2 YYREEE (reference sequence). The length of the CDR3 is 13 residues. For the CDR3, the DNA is TGTGCCAGCAGCCTGATTGATAGTGACGAGCAGTACTTC. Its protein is CASSLIDSDEQYF.

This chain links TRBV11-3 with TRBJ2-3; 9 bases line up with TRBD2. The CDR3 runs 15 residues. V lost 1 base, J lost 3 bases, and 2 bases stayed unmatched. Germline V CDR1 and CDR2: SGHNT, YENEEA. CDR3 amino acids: CASSLGLAATDTQYF. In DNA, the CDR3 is TGTGCCAGCAGCTTAGGACTAGCGGCTACAGATACGCAGTATTTT.

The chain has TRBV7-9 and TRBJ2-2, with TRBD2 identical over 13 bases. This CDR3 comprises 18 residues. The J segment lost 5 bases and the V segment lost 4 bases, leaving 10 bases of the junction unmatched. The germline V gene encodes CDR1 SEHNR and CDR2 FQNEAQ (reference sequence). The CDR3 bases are TGTGCCAGCAGCTCGGGACTAGCGGGGACCTTCTCTACCGGGGAGCTGTTTTTT. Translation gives CASSSGLAGTFSTGELFF.

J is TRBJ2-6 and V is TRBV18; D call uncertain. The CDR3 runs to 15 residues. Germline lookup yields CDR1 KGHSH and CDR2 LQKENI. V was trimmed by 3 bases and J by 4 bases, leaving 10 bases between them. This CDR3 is CASSPGVSGANVLTF. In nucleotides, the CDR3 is TGTGCCAGCTCACCTGGAGTGTCGGGGGCCAACGTCCTGACTTTC.

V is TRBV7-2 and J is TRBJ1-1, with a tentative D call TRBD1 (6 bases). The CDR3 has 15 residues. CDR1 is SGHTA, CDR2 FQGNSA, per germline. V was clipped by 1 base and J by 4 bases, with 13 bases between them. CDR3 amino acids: CASSLGGGGVTEAFF. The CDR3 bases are TGTGCCAGCAGCTTAGGTGGGGGGGGCGTCACTGAAGCTTTCTTT. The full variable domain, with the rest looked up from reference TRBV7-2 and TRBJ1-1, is GAGVSQSPSNKVTEKGKDVELRCDPISGHTALYWYRQSLGQGLEFLIYFQGNSAPDKSGLPSDRFSAERTGGSVSTLTIQRTQQEDSAVYLCASSLGGGGVTEAFFGQGTRLTVV.

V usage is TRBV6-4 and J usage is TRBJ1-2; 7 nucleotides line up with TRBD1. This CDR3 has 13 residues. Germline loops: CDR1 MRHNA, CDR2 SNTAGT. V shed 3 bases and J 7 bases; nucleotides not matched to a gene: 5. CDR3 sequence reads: CASSESGGSGYTF. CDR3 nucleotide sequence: TGTGCCAGCAGTGAATCAGGGGGTAGTGGCTACACCTTC.

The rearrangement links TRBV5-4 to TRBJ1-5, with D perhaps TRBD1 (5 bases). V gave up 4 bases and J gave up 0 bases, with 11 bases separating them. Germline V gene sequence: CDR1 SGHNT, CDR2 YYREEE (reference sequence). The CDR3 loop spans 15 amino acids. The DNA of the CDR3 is TGTGCCAGCAGCACCGGGGGGTATAGCAATCAGCCCCAGCATTTT. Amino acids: CASSTGGYSNQPQHF.

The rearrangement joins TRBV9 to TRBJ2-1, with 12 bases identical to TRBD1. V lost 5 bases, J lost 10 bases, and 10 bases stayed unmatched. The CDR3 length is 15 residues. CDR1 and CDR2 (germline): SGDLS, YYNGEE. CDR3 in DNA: TGTGCCAGCAGTCCCTTGGGACAGGGGGCTTTGGAGCAGTTCTTC. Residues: CASSPLGQGALEQFF.

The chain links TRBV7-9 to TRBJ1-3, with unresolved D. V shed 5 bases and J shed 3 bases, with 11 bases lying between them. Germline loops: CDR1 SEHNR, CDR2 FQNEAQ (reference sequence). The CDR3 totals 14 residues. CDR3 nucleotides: TGTGCCAGCAGCCGAACAGCAGATGGAAACACCATATATTTT. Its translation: CASSRTADGNTIYF.

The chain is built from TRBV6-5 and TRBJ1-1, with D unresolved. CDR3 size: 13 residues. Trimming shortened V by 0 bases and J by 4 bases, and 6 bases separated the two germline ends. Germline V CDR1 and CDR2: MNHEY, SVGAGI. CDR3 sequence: CASSYSYTTEAFF. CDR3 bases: TGTGCCAGCAGTTACTCTTACACCACTGAAGCTTTCTTT.

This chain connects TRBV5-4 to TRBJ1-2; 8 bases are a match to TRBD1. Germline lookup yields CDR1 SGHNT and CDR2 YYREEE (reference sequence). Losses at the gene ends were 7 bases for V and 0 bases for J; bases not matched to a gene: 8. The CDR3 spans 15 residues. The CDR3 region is CASQKTGETNYGYTF. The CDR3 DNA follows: TGTGCCAGCCAAAAGACAGGGGAAACTAACTATGGCTACACCTTC.

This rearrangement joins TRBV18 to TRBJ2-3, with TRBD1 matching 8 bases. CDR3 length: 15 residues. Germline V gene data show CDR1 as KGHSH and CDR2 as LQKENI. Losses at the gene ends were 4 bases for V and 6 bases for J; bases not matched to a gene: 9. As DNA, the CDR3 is TGTGCCAGCTCACACACGGACAGGGCAAGGGATACGCAGTATTTT. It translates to CASSHTDRARDTQYF. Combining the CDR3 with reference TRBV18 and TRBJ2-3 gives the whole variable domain NAGVMQNPRHLVRRRGQEARLRCSPMKGHSHVYWYRQLPEEGLKFMVYLQKENIIDESGMPKERFSAEFPKEGPSILRIQQVVRGDSAAYFCASSHTDRARDTQYFGPGTRLTVL.